Listed here are 8 T cell receptor beta chains from one sample, sequenced in a study of blood T cell repertoires in COVID-19. The table came from immunoSEQ multiplex PCR; TCRdb's copy has only in-frame clones and leaves some out. The data hold 150,000 to 200,000 clones, with about 80% observed a single time. Input material: peripheral blood. The source of these receptors is a man between 65 and 85 years old who had recovered from COVID-19.

This clone was counted a few times. V usage is TRBV4-1 and J usage is TRBJ2-2, with 12 positions matching TRBD2. The CDR3 covers 15 residues. V trimming: 2 bases; J trimming: 5 bases; junction bases outside the gene matches: 0. Germline CDR1 is MGHRA and CDR2 is YSYEKL. The CDR3 region has the DNA TGCGCCAGCAGCCAACTAGCGGGAGGGACCGGGGAGCTGTTTTTT. Protein sequence: CASSQLAGGTGELFF.

The chain has TRBV2 and TRBJ2-1; 7 nucleotides line up with TRBD1. CDR1 is SNHLY and CDR2 is FYNNEI in the germline V gene. Trimming removed 7 bases from V and 2 bases from J; junction bases left unmatched: 8. The CDR3 is 15 residues long. The CDR3 DNA is TGTGCCAGCACCCCGGGACAGCAGACCTACAATGAGCAGTTCTTC. This codes for CASTPGQQTYNEQFF.

The CDR3: CASSAGDRERNGYTF. The CDR3 bases are TGTGCCAGTAGTGCCGGGGACAGGGAAAGAAATGGCTACACCTTC. J is TRBJ1-2 and V is TRBV19; 9 bases align to TRBD1. This CDR3 contains 15 residues. Looked up from germline, CDR1 is LNHDA and CDR2 is SQIVND (reference sequence). V dropped 5 bases and J dropped 6; count of bases not matched to a gene: 10.

Worth noting for this clone: This sample includes further DNA sequences coding for the same CDR3. The rearrangement joins TRBV10-1 to TRBJ2-7, with TRBD1 matching over 8 bases. With V trimmed by 5 bases and J by 6 bases, 6 bases remained unmatched. This CDR3 spans 13 amino acids. Germline V lookup: CDR1 WNHNN, CDR2 SYGVQD (reference sequence). CDR3 nucleotides: TGCGCCAGCAGTCGAGGACAGGGAGGCGAGCAGTACTTC. This translates into CASSRGQGGEQYF.

The rearrangement joins TRBV7-2 to TRBJ2-7; tentative D call: TRBD2 (5 bases). Per germline, CDR1 SGHTA and CDR2 FQGNSA. The CDR3 covers 14 residues. Trimming pared 7 bases from V and 3 bases from J, leaving 16 bases between. The DNA for the CDR3 is TGTGCCAGCACCCTGGAGAGTAGCGACTACGAGCAGTACTTC. Translated: CASTLESSDYEQYF.

J is TRBJ2-7 and V is TRBV13; 7 bases fit TRBD2. Germline loops: CDR1 PRHDT, CDR2 FYEKMQ (reference sequence). The ends lost 3 bases at V and 6 bases at J; junction bases unmatched: 5. The length of the CDR3 is 13 residues. The CDR3 region has the DNA TGTGCCAGCAGCTTTGGCGGGAGTGGCGAGCAGTACTTC. Protein product: CASSFGGSGEQYF. Drawing the rest from reference TRBV13 and TRBJ2-7, the complete variable domain is AAGVIQSPRHLIKEKRETATLKCYPIPRHDTVYWYQQGPGQDPQFLISFYEKMQSDKGSIPDRFSAQQFSDYHSELNMSSLELGDSALYFCASSFGGSGEQYFGPGTRLTVT.

The chain links TRBV14 to TRBJ1-2; D not certain. Germline V CDR1 and CDR2: SGHDN, FVKESK. V was clipped by 0 bases and J by 7 bases, with 12 bases between them. The CDR3 consists of 14 residues. CDR3 amino acids: CASSQDHGFGGYTF. For the CDR3, the DNA is TGTGCCAGCAGCCAAGATCACGGTTTCGGTGGCTACACCTTC.

The V call is TRBV5-4, the J call TRBJ2-3; D call uncertain. There are 13 residues in the CDR3. V lost 3 bases and J lost 2, with 7 bases in between. Germline-derived CDR1 and CDR2 are SGHNT and YYREEE (reference sequence). CDR3 amino acids: CASSSQLTDTQYF. CDR3 nucleotide sequence: TGTGCCAGCAGCTCGCAACTCACAGATACGCAGTATTTT.